These T cell receptor beta chains were read from a single sample in a study of T cells in Graves' hyperthyroidism and ophthalmopathy. TCRdb redid the calling of the multiplex PCR reads with MiXCR, one entry per CDR3 protein. The repertoire consists of under 350,000 distinct CDR3 sequences, with less than 30% occurring once and the leading ten covering approximately 30%. Sequenced sample: blood. The source is a middle-aged man with Graves' hyperthyroidism that later progressed to Graves' ophthalmopathy. CDR3s include the opening cysteine and the closing phenylalanine or tryptophan. The D gene is left open where the match is weak. Some rows mark clone size as missing; the rest say once, few, many or name a class of expanded clone.

clone_size j_call d_call v_call cdr3_aa cdr3_nt
many TRBJ2-1 . TRBV11-2 CASSFFSGTSYNEQFF TGTGCCAGCAGCTTTTTTTCTGGTACCTCCTACAATGAGCAGTTCTTC
many TRBJ2-5 TRBD2 TRBV20-1 CSARGLAGQETQYF TGCAGTGCTAGAGGACTAGCGGGACAAGAGACCCAGTACTTC
many TRBJ2-7 . TRBV7-9 CASSSSTGGYEQYF TGTGCCAGCAGCTCGTCCACCGGGGGCTACGAGCAGTACTTC
many TRBJ1-5 TRBD1 TRBV2 CASSGQVNQPQHF TGTGCCAGCAGCGGACAGGTGAATCAGCCCCAGCATTTT
many TRBJ1-2 . TRBV29-1 CSVRRGVGYTF TGCAGCGTTCGTCGCGGGGTTGGCTACACCTTC
many TRBJ1-2 TRBD1 TRBV11-1 CASSLVMENLDRAYGYTF TGTGCCAGCAGCTTAGTCATGGAAAACCTCGACAGGGCCTATGGCTACACCTTC
many TRBJ2-5 TRBD2 TRBV20-1 CSARTTSGEQETQYF TGCAGTGCTAGAACAACTAGCGGGGAACAAGAGACCCAGTACTTC
. TRBJ2-7 . TRBV6-1 CASSESRGMIYEQYF TGTGCCAGCAGTGAATCTAGAGGGATGATCTACGAGCAGTACTTC
. TRBJ2-2 TRBD2 TRBV12-3/TRBV12-4 CASRIAGGSSGELFF TGTGCCAGCAGGATAGCGGGGGGGTCTTCCGGGGAGCTGTTTTTT
few TRBJ1-1 . TRBV18 CASSPMGARTEAFF TGTGCCAGCTCACCAATGGGGGCGAGGACTGAAGCTTTCTTT
many TRBJ2-5 TRBD2 TRBV19 CASSKRILGLAGSQETQYF TGTGCCAGTAGTAAAAGAATCCTCGGACTAGCGGGATCCCAAGAGACCCAGTACTTC
many TRBJ2-7 . TRBV2 CASSALGSRYEQYF TGTGCCAGCAGTGCCCTGGGCAGTAGATACGAGCAGTACTTC
. TRBJ2-7 . TRBV6-2/TRBV6-3 CASSYFHEQYF TGTGCCAGCAGTTATTTCCACGAGCAGTACTTC
many TRBJ2-7 TRBD2 TRBV9 CASSVGGSGTYEQYF TGTGCCAGCAGCGTAGGGGGAAGCGGGACCTACGAGCAGTACTTC
many TRBJ1-1 . TRBV20-1 CSARWEGPAFF TGCAGTGCTAGATGGGAGGGACCAGCTTTCTTT
many TRBJ2-7 TRBD2 TRBV11-1 CASSSLAGLAYEQYF TGTGCCAGCAGCTCCCTAGCGGGACTAGCCTACGAGCAGTACTTC
many TRBJ2-5 . TRBV10-2 CASSLPGTQYF TGCGCCAGCAGCTTACCGGGTACCCAGTACTTC
many TRBJ2-3 . TRBV24-1 CATSDPSGPGDTQYF TGTGCCACCAGTGACCCCAGCGGACCTGGAGATACGCAGTATTTT
. TRBJ2-4 . TRBV7-8 CASSLGPPGGNIQYF TGTGCCAGCAGCTTAGGTCCCCCAGGAGGAAACATTCAGTACTTC
many TRBJ2-7 TRBD2 TRBV7-2 CASSLGEGSYEQYF TGTGCCAGCAGCCTTGGGGAGGGGTCCTACGAGCAGTACTTC
many TRBJ2-7 . TRBV6-5 CASSYLYGDRGSEQYF TGTGCCAGCAGTTACCTCTACGGGGACCGAGGTAGCGAGCAGTACTTC
. TRBJ1-2 . TRBV11-3 CASSLGGGYRGYTF TGTGCCAGCAGCTTAGGCGGAGGGTACCGCGGCTACACCTTC